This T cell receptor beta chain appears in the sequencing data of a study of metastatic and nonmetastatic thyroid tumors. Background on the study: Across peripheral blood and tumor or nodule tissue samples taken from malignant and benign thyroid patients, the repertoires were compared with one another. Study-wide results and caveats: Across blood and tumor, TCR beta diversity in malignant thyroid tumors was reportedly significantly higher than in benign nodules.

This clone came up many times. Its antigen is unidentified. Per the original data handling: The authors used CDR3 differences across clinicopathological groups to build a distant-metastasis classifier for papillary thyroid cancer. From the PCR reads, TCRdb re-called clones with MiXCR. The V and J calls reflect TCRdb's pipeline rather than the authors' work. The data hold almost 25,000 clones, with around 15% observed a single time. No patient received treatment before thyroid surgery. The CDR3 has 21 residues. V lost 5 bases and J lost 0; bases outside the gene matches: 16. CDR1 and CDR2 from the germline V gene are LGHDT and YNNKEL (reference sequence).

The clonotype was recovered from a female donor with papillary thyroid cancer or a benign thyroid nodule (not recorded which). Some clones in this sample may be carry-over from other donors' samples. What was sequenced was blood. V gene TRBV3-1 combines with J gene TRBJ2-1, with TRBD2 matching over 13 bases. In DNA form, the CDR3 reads TGTGCCAGCAGCTTACAATTGGGGACTAGCGGGGCGACGGGCTCCTACAATGAGCAGTTCTTC. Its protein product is CASSLQLGTSGATGSYNEQFF.